This TCR beta chain was observed in a study of T cells in Graves' hyperthyroidism and ophthalmopathy (dated by TCRdb to the late 2010s). Study-level background: Peripheral blood was sampled at the time of initial diagnosis, prior to any treatment. To identify TCR V-J signatures that set the groups apart, the researchers used a discovery cohort of roughly 100 patients, made up of approximately 43 with Graves' ophthalmopathy and about 60 with stable Graves' hyperthyroidism. An independent validation cohort of around 20 hyperthyroidism patients and about 16 patients who later progressed to ophthalmopathy tested prospective prediction of ophthalmopathy. The 100 or so discovery patients were randomly split 7:3 into training and test sets. The study also compared thyroid tissue and blood T-cell repertoires from more than five Graves' hyperthyroidism patients. After sampling, hyperthyroidism patients received methimazole starting at 30 mg daily, and ophthalmopathy patients received high-dose intravenous methylprednisolone. According to the paper, TCR Vbeta CDR3 sequencing was carried out on 135 peripheral blood samples, which came from fewer than 50 ophthalmopathy, 70 to 80 hyperthyroidism and 17 progressor patients. The research as a whole found: Most expanded thyroid clonotypes (frequency above 0.001) were also detected in blood, suggesting blood repertoires may reflect thyroid immune responses. Sample size was not statistically predetermined, and investigators were not blinded to group allocation. A model built on a 13 V-J signature distinguished ophthalmopathy from stable hyperthyroidism, reaching roughly 88% sensitivity and approximately 83% specificity in cross-validation and 80%/75% in testing. In validation, the model predicted progression to ophthalmopathy with roughly 70% sensitivity and over 72% specificity, a median of 6.5 months before onset.

There are a few counts of this clonotype. Its antigen is still unknown. Base-call qualities are not available, and no considerably larger clone is one nucleotide away. TCR beta CDR3 regions were amplified from RNA transcripts. The first round of RT-PCR for the TCR CDR3 was performed with the HTBI primer set and the Qiagen OneStep RT-PCR kit. A second multiplex PCR round built the libraries, followed by size selection and purification. Libraries were sequenced paired-end with 100 bp reads on an Illumina HiSeq2000. The study's own analysis went as follows. SOAPnuke was used to process the raw data, with reads discarded if the reads contained adapters or uncalled bases, had a mean Phred below 15, or lacked an exact constant-primer or identifier match. COPE v1.2.5 was used to merge high-quality paired reads, and clonotypes were defined as unique nucleotide sequences. MiTCR v1.1 was used to align clonotypes to the IMGT TRBV, TRBD and TRBJ reference segments. The analysis included only V-J combinations with a frequency above 0.0001, which together covered over 98% of the repertoires. The TCS score was defined as the ratio of F50 (clonal expansion) to E x V (chaos), calculated using BLOSUM62-based TCRdist between CDR3 peptides within each V-J. Welch's t-statistics and random forest reduced fewer than 550 V-J features to under 15, which were used in a naive Bayes classifier (R e1071). The public sequencing data were trimmed at Q25 with fastp and processed into clonotypes with MiXCR by TCRdb, which kept only in-frame beta chains. Rows are combined by CDR3 protein, so each entry shows the most common genes and DNA. Here the V and J calls rest on TCRdb's processing, not on the authors' analysis. The sample table shows approximately 360,000 distinct CDR3 sequences, and 20% to 30% are seen once. The ten largest clones take up 73% of the sample.

V trim: 2 bases; J trim: 0 bases; unmatched bases: 4. The CDR3 numbers 16 residues from cysteine through phenylalanine. Only CDR3 DNA is held: 48 bases, read in frame from base 1. Via the germline V gene (reference sequence), CDR1 is LNHDA and CDR2 SQIVND. Stable Graves' hyperthyroidism was defined as no progression to ophthalmopathy during 18 months of follow-up. Hyperthyroidism patients were newly diagnosed, had a disease duration of under 2 months, and were aged 18 to 65 years. Any patient with an uncontrolled infection, another autoimmune disease, pregnancy or lactation was excluded. Diagnoses were established on the basis of clinical symptoms, serum thyroxine and TRAb, thyroid ultrasound, and orbital computed tomography. PBMCs were isolated from more than 8 ml of fresh peripheral blood by Ficoll-Paque density gradient centrifugation. Trizol reagent was used to extract total RNA, and RNA quality was then checked on an Agilent 2100 Bioanalyzer.

The sequence was obtained from a man in his fifties with Graves' hyperthyroidism. The sample was blood. The sequence is built from TRBV19 and TRBJ2-3; 8 bases in between match TRBD2. The nucleotide sequence is TGTGCCAGTAGTATATGGGCGGGAGGAAGCACAGATACGCAGTATTTT. The encoded protein is CASSIWAGGSTDTQYF.